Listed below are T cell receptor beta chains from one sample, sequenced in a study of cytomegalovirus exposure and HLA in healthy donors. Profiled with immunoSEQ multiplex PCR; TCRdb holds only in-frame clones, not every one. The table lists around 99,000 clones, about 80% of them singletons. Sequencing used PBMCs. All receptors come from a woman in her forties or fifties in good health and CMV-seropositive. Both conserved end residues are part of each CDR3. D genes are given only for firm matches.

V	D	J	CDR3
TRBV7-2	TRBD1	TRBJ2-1	CASGQGQTNYNEQFF
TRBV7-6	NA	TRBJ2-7	CASSLVNHFSYEQYF
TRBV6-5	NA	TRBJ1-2	CASSFPGFYGYTF
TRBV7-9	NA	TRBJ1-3	CASSLAFSSGNTIYF
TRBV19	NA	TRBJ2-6	CASSSLDWTYSGANVLTF
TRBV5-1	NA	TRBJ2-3	CASSSTGGGPGEAQYF
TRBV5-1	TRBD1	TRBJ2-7	CASSASGTGNEQYF
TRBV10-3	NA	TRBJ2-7	CAISVRQGHEQYF
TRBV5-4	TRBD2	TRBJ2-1	CASSLGVAGGDNEQFF
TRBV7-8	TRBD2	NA	CASSSLGGRVYEQYF
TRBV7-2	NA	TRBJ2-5	CASSWDGERQETQYF